This T cell receptor (beta chain) was sequenced for a study of cytomegalovirus exposure and HLA in healthy donors. With 60 Vbeta and 13 Jbeta primers, the PCR was carried out. Data came from immunoSEQ multiplex PCR; TCRdb stores just in-frame clones and leaves some out. The repertoire includes about 210,000 clones, about 81% of them detected once, and about 6.4% sits in the top ten. This CDR3 is 14 amino acids long. Germline V gene sequence: CDR1 LNHDA, CDR2 SQIVND (reference sequence). After removal of 2 bases from V and 10 bases from J, the junction contained 4 bases not matched to a gene. The material sequenced was PBMCs. The TCR comes from a man aged 35 to 55 in good health and CMV-seropositive. This sequence joins TRBV19 and TRBJ2-1; TRBD2 agrees at 11 bases. Written as DNA, the CDR3 is TGTGCCAGTAGTATAACTAGCGGGGGTCAGGAGCAGTTCTTC. It yields the protein CASSITSGGQEQFF.